The 32 T cell receptor beta chains below were found in one sample sequenced in a study of graft-versus-host responses after intestinal transplantation. Clones were read by immunoSEQ multiplex PCR, and TCRdb kept only the in-frame ones, dropping some. The table shows more than 65,000 clones, with 75% to 90% occurring only once. The antigens for these receptors are not known. Sequenced material: unstimulated CD4+ T cells sorted from spleen or lymph node cells, taken before transplant. These receptors were taken from a human donor who was the organ donor for an intestinal transplant.

The chain is built from TRBV4-1 and TRBJ1-5, with D perhaps matching TRBD1 (6 bases). Germline V CDR1 and CDR2: MGHRA, YSYEKL. The CDR3 covers 15 residues. The V end lost 0 bases, the J end lost 7 bases, and 13 bases lay between the germline ends. Written as DNA, the CDR3 is TGCGCCAGCAGCCAAGATCAGGCGCAGGGGCAGCCCCAGCATTTT. The encoded protein is CASSQDQAQGQPQHF.

The rearrangement links TRBV5-5 to TRBJ2-6; D remains unclear. The CDR3 runs 13 residues. Trimming cost V 0 bases and J 5 bases, with 3 bases left between them. Germline V lookup: CDR1 SGHKS, CDR2 YYEKEE (reference sequence). The CDR3 protein is CASSLDWANVLTF. The CDR3, as DNA: TGTGCCAGCAGCTTGGACTGGGCCAACGTCCTGACTTTC.

In its sample, this clone was seen once. The CDR3 DNA reads TGTGCCAGCAGCCCTCTCGGGGTTCAAGAGACCCAGTACTTC. The encoded protein is CASSPLGVQETQYF. The genes are TRBV5-5 and TRBJ2-5; D possibly corresponds to TRBD2 (5 bases). CDR3 size: 14 residues. Per germline, CDR1 SGHKS and CDR2 YYEKEE (reference sequence). Trimming shortened V by 4 bases and J by 2 bases, and 12 bases separated the two germline ends.

The chain's CDR3 is CASSTLSGGAYNEQFF. DNA of the CDR3: TGCGCCAGCAGCACCCTTAGCGGGGGGGCCTACAATGAGCAGTTCTTC. This chain uses TRBV10-2 with TRBJ2-1; 11 bases align to TRBD2. CDR1 is WSHSY, CDR2 SAAADI, per germline. The CDR3 contains 16 residues. V gave up 6 bases and J gave up 2 bases; unmatched junction bases: 6.

The J gene is TRBJ1-1, the V gene TRBV28, with 7 bases matching TRBD1. The length of the CDR3 is 13 residues. Germline CDR1 reads MDHEN; CDR2 reads SYDVKM. J gave up 4 bases and V 6 bases, and 5 bases lay outside the gene matches. In DNA, the CDR3 is TGTGCCAGCAGACCTCAGGGGGGCACTGAAGCTTTCTTT. Translating gives CASRPQGGTEAFF.

V gene TRBV5-4 combines with J gene TRBJ2-1; 9 nucleotides line up with TRBD1. J lost 8 bases, V lost 4 bases, and 10 bases had no gene match. The length of the CDR3 is 15 residues. The germline V gene encodes CDR1 SGHNT and CDR2 YYREEE (reference sequence). CDR3 bases: TGTGCCAGCAGCGCAAGGACAGGGGTGGACGATGAGCAGTTCTTC. This codes for CASSARTGVDDEQFF.

The rearrangement links TRBV19 to TRBJ1-5; the match to TRBD1 covers 8 bases. The V gene's germline CDR1 is LNHDA and CDR2 SQIVND (reference sequence). The trim removed 10 bases at V and 0 bases at J, leaving 14 bases unmatched. The CDR3 runs to 17 residues. The CDR3 loop is CATTIGTGEYSNQPQHF. The CDR3 DNA sequence: TGTGCCACTACAATCGGGACAGGCGAATATAGCAATCAGCCCCAGCATTTT. Drawing the rest from reference TRBV19 and TRBJ1-5, the complete variable domain is DGGITQSPKYLFRKEGQNVTLSCEQNLNHDAMYWYRQDPGQGLRLIYYSQIVNDFQKGDIAEGYSVSREKKESFPLTVTSAQKNPTAFYLCATTIGTGEYSNQPQHFGDGTRLSIL.

The V and J genes are TRBV19 and TRBJ1-2; 8 bases map to TRBD1. CDR1 and CDR2 from the germline V gene are LNHDA and SQIVND (reference sequence). The ends lost 6 bases at V and 5 bases at J; junction bases unmatched: 5. This CDR3 contains 13 residues. Here the CDR3 reads CASSGDRIYGYTF. The DNA of the CDR3 is TGTGCCAGTAGCGGGGACAGGATTTATGGCTACACCTTC. The complete variable domain, with remaining parts taken from reference TRBV19 and TRBJ1-2, reads DGGITQSPKYLFRKEGQNVTLSCEQNLNHDAMYWYRQDPGQGLRLIYYSQIVNDFQKGDIAEGYSVSREKKESFPLTVTSAQKNPTAFYLCASSGDRIYGYTFGSGTRLTVV.

The V call is TRBV30, the J call TRBJ1-2; D possibly corresponds to TRBD1 (6 bases). Per the germline V gene, CDR1 is GTSNPN and CDR2 is SVGIG (reference sequence). The CDR3 has 11 residues. The V and J ends lost 1 base and 8 bases respectively, with 8 bases between them. This CDR3 is CAWSAGAGYTF. The CDR3 coding sequence is TGTGCCTGGAGTGCAGGGGCAGGCTACACCTTC. The full variable domain, rest sourced from reference TRBV30 and TRBJ1-2, is SQTIHQWPATLVQPVGSPLSLECTVEGTSNPNLYWYRQAAGRGLQLLFYSVGIGQISSEVPQNLSASRPQDRQFILSSKKLLLSDSGFYLCAWSAGAGYTFGSGTRLTVV.

This rearrangement joins TRBV7-6 to TRBJ2-7; possible D gene TRBD1, 6 bases. The germline gives CDR1 SGHVS, CDR2 FNYEAQ. The ends were cut back, 0 bases at V and 3 bases at J, with 6 bases in the middle. The CDR3 is 13 residues long. The CDR3 reads CASSLAGGYEQYV. As DNA, the CDR3 is TGTGCCAGCAGCTTAGCAGGGGGCTACGAGCAGTACGTC.

The V call is TRBV5-6, the J call TRBJ2-2; tentative D call: TRBD1 (5 bases). The V end lost 4 bases, the J end lost 7 bases, and 23 bases lay between the germline ends. Germline V lookup: CDR1 SGHDT, CDR2 YYEEEE. CDR3 length: 17 amino acids. CDR3 sequence (DNA): TGTGCCAGCAGCCCAATAAAGCCTACAGGTCTAAGCGGGGAGCTGTTTTTT. Translated: CASSPIKPTGLSGELFF.

This chain joins TRBV6-5 and TRBJ1-2; the D is unclear. The CDR3 totals 14 residues. Germline assignment: CDR1 MNHEY and CDR2 SVGAGI. Trimming left V 2 bases short and J 1 base short, with 8 bases between. CDR3: CASSYMENNYGYTF. The CDR3, as DNA: TGTGCCAGCAGTTACATGGAGAATAACTATGGCTACACCTTC.

V usage is TRBV10-3 and J usage is TRBJ1-3, with a weak D call TRBD1 (5 bases). The CDR3 loop spans 18 amino acids. V lost 2 bases and J lost 0, with 17 bases in between. CDR1 is ENHRY and CDR2 is SYGVKD in the germline V gene. CDR3 DNA: TGTGCCATCAGTGAGACGGGTGGGGGGACGGTCTCTGGAAACACCATATATTTT. This translates into CAISETGGGTVSGNTIYF.

The chain carries TRBV4-3 and TRBJ1-2; 8 bases agree with TRBD1. Trimming removed 0 bases from V and 4 bases from J; junction bases left unmatched: 4. This CDR3 is built from 15 residues. Germline CDR1 LGHNA, CDR2 YSLEER. CDR3 in amino acids: CASSQDWGQAYGYTF. DNA of the CDR3: TGCGCCAGCAGCCAAGATTGGGGACAGGCCTATGGCTACACCTTC.

For the CDR3, the DNA is TGTGCCAGTAGTATCACGCTAGCGGGGAGGGTCGGGGAGCTGTTTTTT. Protein sequence: CASSITLAGRVGELFF. J is TRBJ2-2 and V is TRBV19, with 9 positions matching TRBD2. The V gene end was trimmed by 3 bases and the J gene end by 7 bases; junction bases not matched to a gene: 9. This CDR3 is 16 amino acids long. Germline-derived CDR1 and CDR2 are LNHDA and SQIVND (reference sequence).

This chain links TRBV6-5 with TRBJ2-3, with 7 bases identical to TRBD2. Trimming removed 6 bases from V and 0 bases from J; junction bases left unmatched: 6. The CDR3 consists of 15 residues. Germline CDR1 MNHEY, CDR2 SVGAGI. The CDR3 spells CASSLRGTSTDTQYF. In DNA, the CDR3 is TGTGCCAGCAGCCTGCGGGGGACTAGCACAGATACGCAGTATTTT.

V is TRBV7-9 and J is TRBJ2-2; 8 nucleotides agree with TRBD1. CDR3 length: 14 amino acids. The germline V gene has CDR1 SEHNR and CDR2 FQNEAQ (reference sequence). J lost 0 bases, V lost 6 bases, and 0 bases had no gene match. CDR3 in DNA: TGTGCCAGCAGACAGGGGGCGAACACCGGGGAGCTGTTTTTT. Translating it yields CASRQGANTGELFF.

The rearrangement links TRBV19 to TRBJ2-5; a possible D gene is TRBD2 (6 bases). CDR1 and CDR2 (germline): LNHDA, SQIVND (reference sequence). The germline V and J ends were trimmed by 3 bases and 2 bases, with 10 bases remaining between them. The CDR3 contains 14 residues. The chain's CDR3 is CASSIGAGQETQYF. In nucleotides, the CDR3 is TGTGCCAGTAGTATCGGTGCGGGACAAGAGACCCAGTACTTC.

The rearrangement uses TRBV28 and TRBJ2-5, with 10 bases matching TRBD2. V was pared by 3 bases and J by 0 bases, with 7 bases of the junction left unmatched. Germline CDR1 and CDR2: MDHEN and SYDVKM. This CDR3 spans 17 amino acids. The CDR3 protein is CASSFRGAGGYQETQYF. CDR3 nucleotide sequence: TGTGCCAGCAGTTTTAGGGGAGCGGGGGGGTACCAAGAGACCCAGTACTTC.

This rearrangement joins TRBV11-1 to TRBJ2-5, with D tentatively TRBD2 (6 bases). The CDR3 runs to 12 residues. With 3 bases removed from V and 5 bases from J, the gap between germline ends came to 7 bases. In germline, CDR1 is SGHAT, CDR2 FQDESV (reference sequence). CDR3 in DNA: TGTGCCAGCAGCTTTGCGGGGGAGACCCAGTACTTC. It yields the protein CASSFAGETQYF.

The chain couples TRBV28 to TRBJ2-1; 10 bases align to TRBD2. Losses at the gene ends were 6 bases for V and 8 bases for J; bases not matched to a gene: 4. CDR1 is MDHEN, CDR2 SYDVKM, per germline. This CDR3 spans 13 amino acids. In nucleotides, the CDR3 is TGTGCCAGCAGGAAGCGGGGGGGATATGAGCAGTTCTTC. Protein product: CASRKRGGYEQFF.

This clone appeared a few times. The V call is TRBV6-1, the J call TRBJ1-6; D is undetermined. The CDR3 extends over 13 amino acids. Between the trimmed V and J ends, which lost 7 bases and 6 bases, there was a span of 10 bases. CDR1 is MNHNS, CDR2 SASEGT, per germline. The CDR3, as DNA: TGTGCCAGCACTCTGGGCAGTAATTCACCCCTCCACTTT. It yields the protein CASTLGSNSPLHF.

The chain recombines TRBV28 with TRBJ1-2; D is ambiguous. The CDR3 runs 12 residues. V was shortened by 5 bases and J by 6 bases, with 10 bases between the two germline ends. From germline, CDR1 is MDHEN and CDR2 SYDVKM. The CDR3 is CASSRTFNGYTF. In DNA, the CDR3 is TGTGCCAGCAGTCGGACTTTCAATGGCTACACCTTC.

This chain connects TRBV19 to TRBJ2-1; 10 nucleotides match TRBD1. This CDR3 spans 16 amino acids. Germline CDR1 and CDR2: LNHDA and SQIVND (reference sequence). V trimming: 5 bases; J trimming: 2 bases; junction bases outside the gene matches: 6. The CDR3 is CASSVAGQGTYNEQFF. CDR3 nucleotide sequence: TGTGCCAGTAGTGTCGCGGGACAGGGGACCTACAATGAGCAGTTCTTC.

J is TRBJ2-1 and V is TRBV6-5; 9 nucleotides match TRBD1. Germline V gene data show CDR1 as MNHEY and CDR2 as SVGAGI. V lost 6 bases, J lost 5 bases, and 8 bases stayed unmatched. The CDR3 sequence is 15 residues long. The CDR3: CASRLYRGRDNEQFF. For the CDR3, the DNA is TGTGCCAGCAGGCTATACAGGGGGCGAGACAATGAGCAGTTCTTC.

V and J are TRBV19 and TRBJ1-4; 7 nucleotides match TRBD1. V was pared by 7 bases and J by 0 bases, with 2 bases of the junction left unmatched. The CDR3 contains 14 residues. Per germline, CDR1 LNHDA and CDR2 SQIVND (reference sequence). CDR3 sequence reads: CASIGTATNEKLFF. CDR3 DNA sequence: TGTGCCAGTATCGGGACAGCAACTAATGAAAAACTGTTTTTT.

The genes are TRBV6-5 and TRBJ1-1; tentatively, D is TRBD1 (6 bases). Germline V gives CDR1 MNHEY, CDR2 SVGAGI. V lost 5 bases and J lost 6, with 19 bases in between. The CDR3 sequence is 15 residues long. Written as DNA, the CDR3 is TGTGCCAGCAGTCCCGGTGGGGGCACGGGCGCTGAAGCTTTCTTT. This codes for CASSPGGGTGAEAFF.

The rearrangement uses TRBV28 and TRBJ2-5; D gene unclear. CDR1 and CDR2 (germline): MDHEN, SYDVKM. The CDR3 contains 13 residues. V dropped 2 bases and J dropped 2 bases, with 6 bases sitting between them. CDR3 protein: CASSLPRQETQYF. As DNA, the CDR3 is TGTGCCAGCAGTTTACCGAGGCAAGAGACCCAGTACTTC.

The DNA of the CDR3 is TGTGCCAGCAGCCGGGACAGGGTAGGTCAGCCCCAGCATTTT. It yields the protein CASSRDRVGQPQHF. The V call is TRBV7-6, the J call TRBJ1-5; 9 bases align to TRBD1. V was pared by 5 bases and J by 6 bases, with 5 bases of the junction left unmatched. Germline V lookup: CDR1 SGHVS, CDR2 FNYEAQ. The CDR3 length is 14 residues.

This rearrangement joins TRBV7-8 to TRBJ2-6, with D possibly being TRBD1 (5 bases). Looked up from germline, CDR1 is SGHVS and CDR2 is FQNEAQ. The CDR3 is 15 residues long. Deletions cut 4 bases from V and 1 base from J, with 8 bases between. The CDR3: CASSYRLSGANVLTF. The CDR3 DNA is TGTGCCAGCAGCTACAGGCTTTCTGGGGCCAACGTCCTGACTTTC.

The J gene is TRBJ2-5, the V gene TRBV20-1, with TRBD1 as a possible D gene (6 bases). The CDR3 has 11 residues. V was shortened by 6 bases and J by 3 bases, with 8 bases between the two germline ends. Germline CDR1 reads DFQATT; CDR2 reads SNEGSKA (reference sequence). The CDR3 DNA reads as TGCAGTGCACGGACAGAAGAGACCCAGTACTTC. Residues: CSARTEETQYF.

V is TRBV6-1 and J is TRBJ1-6; TRBD1 is a possible D gene (6 bases). The CDR3 runs 18 residues. The V gene lost 2 bases and the J gene lost 11 bases, with 25 bases spanning the gap. In germline, CDR1 is MNHNS, CDR2 SASEGT. CDR3 in amino acids: CASSELGAGAAPIAPLHF. The CDR3 nucleotides read TGTGCCAGCAGTGAACTAGGGGCAGGGGCGGCCCCAATTGCACCCCTCCACTTT.